This T cell receptor (beta chain) came from a study of blood T cell repertoires in COVID-19. Study information: Samples taken during acute and convalescent COVID-19 were collected in the United States, Italy and Spain.

Clones were read by immunoSEQ multiplex PCR, and TCRdb kept only the in-frame ones, dropping some. Of under 300,000 clones in the sample, about 86% are singletons; the top ten hold 5% to 6%. This clone was seen only once. The source is a man aged 80 or over with acute or convalescent COVID-19. Sequenced sample: peripheral blood.

The CDR3 is CASSVDGGPRSRQYF. In nucleotides, the CDR3 is TGTGCCAGCAGCGTAGACGGGGGTCCCCGAAGTAGGCAGTACTTC. The rearrangement joins TRBV9 to TRBJ2-7; tentative D call: TRBD2 (6 bases). The V end was cut by 0 bases, the J end by 9 bases, with 19 bases between. Germline loops: CDR1 SGDLS, CDR2 YYNGEE. This CDR3 is built from 15 residues.